A single sample is the source of the 17 T cell receptor beta chains below, sequenced in a study of T cell responses to AZD1222 COVID-19 vaccine (dated by TCRdb to the early 2020s). Libraries were made using the immunoSEQ multiplex PCR assay. What TCRdb holds here is the immuneACCESS table cut down to in-frame rearrangements. Part of the clones is not present; checked against another copy, under half of the missing clones reflect an unresolved V gene, and the others are unexplained. This sample lists roughly 100,000 clones; around 91% were detected once. 4% to 6% of the sample goes to the ten largest clones. Reading the label with the study, this specimen's time point is: baseline before first vaccination. Specimen: peripheral blood, collected on day 0 of AZD1222 vaccination. The source is an adult in good health.

The chain employs TRBV7-9 and TRBJ2-2; D gene ambiguous. The CDR3 extends over 16 amino acids. V dropped 5 bases and J dropped 3 bases, with 16 bases sitting between them. Germline loops: CDR1 SEHNR, CDR2 FQNEAQ (reference sequence). The CDR3, as DNA: TGTGCCAGCAGCCCCGCCGGGTCCGCGTACACCGGGGAGCTGTTTTTT. Protein: CASSPAGSAYTGELFF.

The chain has TRBV9 and TRBJ1-2, with D tentatively TRBD1 (5 bases). Germline lookup yields CDR1 SGDLS and CDR2 YYNGEE. Trimming cost V 0 bases and J 7 bases, with 16 bases left between them. CDR3 length: 15 residues. This CDR3 is CASSVAVWGSGGYTF. The CDR3 DNA is TGTGCCAGCAGCGTAGCAGTATGGGGCTCAGGTGGCTACACCTTC.

The gene calls are TRBV6-5 and TRBJ2-7; 9 bases align to TRBD1. V lost 0 bases and J lost 5; bases outside the gene matches: 5. CDR1 and CDR2 (germline): MNHEY, SVGAGI. The CDR3 spans 15 residues. CDR3 region: CASSYSLQGADEQYF. The CDR3 region has the DNA TGTGCCAGCAGTTACTCGTTACAGGGGGCAGACGAGCAGTACTTC.

V gene TRBV5-1 combines with J gene TRBJ2-7; D is perhaps TRBD1 (6 bases). The V end lost 1 base, the J end lost 1 base, and 12 bases lay between the germline ends. This CDR3 spans 15 amino acids. The V gene's germline CDR1 is SGHRS and CDR2 YFSETQ. This CDR3 is CASSLISGTSYEQYF. The CDR3 coding sequence is TGCGCCAGCAGCTTGATTTCGGGGACATCCTACGAGCAGTACTTC.

The rearrangement uses TRBV12-5 and TRBJ1-2, with no clear D. V dropped 0 bases and J dropped 4 bases, with 15 bases sitting between them. The germline V gene encodes CDR1 LGHNT and CDR2 FRNRAP. This CDR3 spans 16 amino acids. The CDR3 coding sequence is TGTGCTAGTGGTTTGGTACCAGGCAGCTGGGCCTATGGCTACACCTTC. It translates to CASGLVPGSWAYGYTF.

In this sample, this clone turned up a few times. J is TRBJ1-2 and V is TRBV6-2 or TRBV6-3; D unclear. Germline CDR1 reads MNHEY; CDR2 reads SVGEGT. Trimming removed 2 bases from V and 2 bases from J, with 15 bases in between. The CDR3 consists of 16 residues. CDR3 coding DNA: TGTGCCAGCAGTTACAATATACAGAAAAGAAACTATGGCTACACCTTC. Amino acids: CASSYNIQKRNYGYTF.

The rearrangement joins TRBV30 to TRBJ1-1; TRBD1 might be the D (5 bases). V dropped 2 bases and J dropped 1 base, with 8 bases sitting between them. Germline V CDR1 and CDR2: GTSNPN, SVGIG (reference sequence). The CDR3 runs 13 residues. DNA of the CDR3: TGTGCCTGGAGTCACGGGGCGAACACTGAAGCTTTCTTT. Amino acid sequence: CAWSHGANTEAFF.

The chain is built from TRBV3-1 (or the pseudogene TRBV3-2) and TRBJ2-5; 7 bases align to TRBD1. V was clipped by 5 bases and J by 2 bases; unmatched bases: 14. The CDR3 totals 17 residues. The germline CDR1 and CDR2 sequences are LGHDT and YNNKEL (reference sequence). Written as DNA, the CDR3 is TGTGCCAGCAGCAAGGCCCCCCGGGACAGCAGACAAGAGACCCAGTACTTC. Translation gives CASSKAPRDSRQETQYF.

The chain uses TRBV6-5 and TRBJ2-5, with D hard to call. The V and J ends lost 6 bases and 5 bases respectively, with 16 bases between them. The germline gives CDR1 MNHEY, CDR2 SVGAGI. The CDR3 extends over 14 amino acids. In nucleotides, the CDR3 is TGTGCCAGCAGCGCCGGGCCCTCTGCGGAGACCCAGTACTTC. It codes for CASSAGPSAETQYF.

This chain joins TRBV5-1 and TRBJ1-3, with TRBD1 matching 10 bases. The CDR3 has 16 amino acids. Germline CDR1 and CDR2: SGHRS and YFSETQ. The V gene end was trimmed by 0 bases and the J gene end by 2 bases; junction bases not matched to a gene: 2. For the CDR3, the DNA is TGCGCCAGCAGCTTGGATGGGACAGGGGCTGGAAACACCATATATTTT. Translating gives CASSLDGTGAGNTIYF.

V and J are TRBV6-5 and TRBJ2-1; D could derive from TRBD1 or TRBD2 (5 bases each). CDR3 length equals 15 residues. Germline V gives CDR1 MNHEY, CDR2 SVGAGI. Between the trimmed V and J ends, which lost 8 bases and 1 base, there was a span of 15 bases. CDR3 nucleotides: TGTGCCAGCGGAACGGGGCCGGGGTCCTACAATGAGCAGTTCTTC. Its translation is CASGTGPGSYNEQFF.

The chain has TRBV6-6 and TRBJ2-3; the match to TRBD1 covers 8 bases. Germline-derived CDR1 and CDR2 are MNHNY and SVGAGI (reference sequence). After removal of 6 bases from V and 4 bases from J, the junction contained 6 bases not matched to a gene. The CDR3 is 14 residues long. Here the CDR3 reads CASRQDRAADTQYF. The CDR3 DNA sequence: TGTGCCAGCAGACAGGACAGGGCGGCAGATACGCAGTATTTT.

The V call is TRBV30, the J call TRBJ1-6, with 9 bases aligning to TRBD1. The V segment lost 5 bases and the J segment 10 bases; nucleotides outside the gene matches: 9. The CDR3 sequence is 14 residues long. Germline V gene data show CDR1 as GTSNPN and CDR2 as SVGIG (reference sequence). The CDR3 DNA follows: TGTGCCTGGGACAGGGGGGATCGAGGATCACCCCTCCACTTT. This encodes CAWDRGDRGSPLHF.

V is TRBV7-2 and J is TRBJ1-5, with 7 bases identical to TRBD1. This CDR3 contains 14 residues. The trim removed 5 bases at V and 3 bases at J, leaving 4 bases unmatched. From germline, CDR1 is SGHTA and CDR2 FQGNSA. The CDR3 here is CASSRTGPNQPQHF. The DNA for the CDR3 is TGTGCCAGCAGCCGGACAGGACCCAATCAGCCCCAGCATTTT.

This sequence joins TRBV7-3 and TRBJ2-2; D could derive from TRBD1 or TRBD2 (5 bases each). Germline V gene lookup returns CDR1 SGHTA and CDR2 FQGTGA. Trimming removed 3 bases from V and 1 base from J, with 12 bases in between. The CDR3 has 16 residues. The DNA for the CDR3 is TGTGCCAGCAGCTTGGGTAGGGACGGGAACACCGGGGAGCTGTTTTTT. As protein: CASSLGRDGNTGELFF.

This clone was counted once. CDR3 coding DNA: TGTGCCTGGGAACAGGGGTCTGGCTACACCTTC. It specifies CAWEQGSGYTF. V gene TRBV30 combines with J gene TRBJ1-2, with 7 bases matching TRBD1. V dropped 5 bases and J dropped 7; count of bases not matched to a gene: 4. The V gene's germline CDR1 is GTSNPN and CDR2 SVGIG (reference sequence). The length of the CDR3 is 11 residues.

This sequence joins TRBV4-1 and TRBJ1-3; D is unresolved. This CDR3 region has 15 residues. Trimming took off 0 bases at V and 0 bases at J, with 6 bases between the two ends. Germline-derived CDR1 and CDR2 are MGHRA and YSYEKL. This CDR3 reads CASSQDVGSGNTIYF. CDR3 DNA: TGCGCCAGCAGCCAAGATGTGGGCTCTGGAAACACCATATATTTT.